This record concerns one T cell receptor beta chain sequence. In its sample, this clone was seen once. Its target antigen remains unknown. The record has no base qualities; no much larger clone is one base away. This CDR3 is also generated by other DNA sequences in the sample. Using the deep immunoSEQ assay, multiplex PCR amplified TCR CDR3 regions from genomic DNA. For each cell subset, the extracted genomic DNA was distributed evenly across all wells of several immunoSEQ 96-well plates, and each plate served as one replicate. Each replicate PCR for sorted subsets received roughly 0.2 ug genomic DNA, equal to some 32,000 T cell genomes. Purified libraries were quantified with a Qubit 3.0 fluorometer, sized on a Bioanalyzer 2100, and re-quantified with the KAPA Library Quantification kit. Every immunoSEQ 96-well plate was sequenced on a dedicated single-read 150-cycle Illumina NextSeq 550 flow cell. The authors' pipeline ran thus. Because the immunoSEQ output held only junctional sequences and lacked quality scores, the filtering could not match the filtering applied to full-length reads. Sequences were annotated with PyIR, a Python wrapper for IgBLAST v1.9, using IMGT germline references to assign V/J genes and CDR3. Reads were filtered out if the reads had weak V/J assignments (E-value above 1e-6), no CDR3, stop codons, out-of-frame junctions, or ambiguous translated residues. V3J clonotypes were defined as sequences sharing an identical inferred V gene, J gene, and CDR3 amino acid sequence. To compute the percentage overlap between repertoires, the number of shared unique clonotypes was divided by the size of the smaller repertoire. Richness of each repertoire was evaluated using RTK rarefaction, the Chao1 estimator, and Recon v2.1 estimates of unobserved clonotypes. OLGA was used to compute generation probabilities for all TCRbeta clonotypes that the gDNA method yielded from a few donors. Drawn from immuneACCESS, this table holds only the in-frame rearrangements with V and J called that TCRdb kept. Clones are partly lost; checked studies trace under half to an unresolved V gene and leave the rest unexplained. V and J calls and clone size are those listed in that table; D and trimming were worked out from the DNA. Present in this sample are a few million clones, more than 85% of which were seen just once. In total, the top ten clones hold 0.39% of the sample.

The donors were healthy, HIV-negative adults who had no recently reported acute infections or vaccinations. Every donor was a Caucasian adult residing in Nashville, Tennessee, USA. CD4+ T cells were enriched by magnetic negative selection; naive cells were then positively selected on CD45RA, and the negative fraction formed the memory subset. Blood was obtained by leukapheresis, after which PBMCs were separated by Ficoll-Histopaque density gradient centrifugation and cryopreserved in liquid nitrogen vapor phase. Analytical flow cytometry was used to check the purity and quantity of every magnetically sorted T cell population. Genomic DNA was isolated from every sorted fraction and measured by UV absorbance on a Nanodrop 2000c. These data come from a study of shared clonotypes between healthy human individuals (dated by TCRdb to 2019 to 2021). Broadly, across the study: Three men and two women, aged 18 to 49 years, made up the cohort. Leukapheresis yielded between about 0.9 and 9 billion PBMCs per donor. To estimate repertoire size and how much clonotype sharing occurs between individuals, the study deeply sequenced the blood TCR repertoires of five healthy adults. To increase sequencing depth and limit assay-specific biases, different laboratories used diverse techniques to prepare libraries and sequence TCR repertoires. For each donor, three plates each were used for CD4 naive and CD4 memory, two plates were used for CD8 naive, and one plate was used for CD8 memory.

The study at large found these results: When several donors were compared, the shared fraction of clonotypes was about 5% for naive CD4, 3.5% for naive CD8, roughly 2.3% for memory CD4, and 0.4% for memory CD8. Estimated clonotype richness was generally larger for naive than for memory subsets. Because the study included only a small number of donors, the genetic and exposure-history diversity represented was limited. Pairwise subsampling indicated that sequencing depth was expected to affect the degree of clonotype sharing among donors. Clonotypes shared by all four sorted-subset donors showed higher generation probabilities than non-shared clonotypes. Sampling was restricted to blood, and TCR repertoires in tissues likely differ from the TCR repertoires found in blood. Rarefaction of sorted-subset datasets indicated incomplete sequencing despite the large sequencing depth.

Input material: naive CD4+ T cells from PBMCs. The intended sense of this specimen's cell subset or site label: CD45RA+ positively selected. The origin of this receptor is a man between 18 and 35 years old in good health. Some clones in this sample may be carry-over from other donors' samples.

In nucleotide form, the sequence is TGTGCCAGCAGCGTACTAGCGGGAGGGCCGCATGAGCAGTTCTTC. Translated, this gives CASSVLAGGPHEQFF. The rearrangement joined TRBV9 to TRBJ2-1, with 12 central nucleotides matching TRBD2. The CDR3 runs 15 residues from the cysteine to the phenylalanine. This entry keeps only the CDR3 DNA: 45 bases, framed from base 1. From a lookup of the germline V gene, CDR1 and CDR2 are SGDLS and YYNGEE. For this chain, trimming is 1 base at the V end and 8 bases at the J end, and the number of junction bases without a gene match is 4.